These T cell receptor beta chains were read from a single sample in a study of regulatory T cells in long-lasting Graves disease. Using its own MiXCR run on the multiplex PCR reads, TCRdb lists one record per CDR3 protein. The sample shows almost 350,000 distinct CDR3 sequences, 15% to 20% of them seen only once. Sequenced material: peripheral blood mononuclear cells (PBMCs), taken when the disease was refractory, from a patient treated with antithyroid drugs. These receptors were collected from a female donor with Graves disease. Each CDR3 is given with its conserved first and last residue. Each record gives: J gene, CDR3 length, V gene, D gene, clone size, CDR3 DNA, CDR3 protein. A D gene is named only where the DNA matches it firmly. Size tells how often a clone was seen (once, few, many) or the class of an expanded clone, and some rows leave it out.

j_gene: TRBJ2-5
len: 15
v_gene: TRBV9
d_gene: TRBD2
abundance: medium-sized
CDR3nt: TGTGCCAGCAGCGTAGGTAACGGGAGGGTAGAGACCCAGTACTTC
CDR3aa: CASSVGNGRVETQYF

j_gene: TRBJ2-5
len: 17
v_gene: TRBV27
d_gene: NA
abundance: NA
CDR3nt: TGTGCCAGCAGTTTATTTGCGACTACCACAGGCCAAGAGACCCAGTACTTC
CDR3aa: CASSLFATTTGQETQYF

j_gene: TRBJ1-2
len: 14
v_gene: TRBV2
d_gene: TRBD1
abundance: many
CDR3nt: TGTGCCAGCATGAGGGACAGGGCGGACTATGGCTACACCTTC
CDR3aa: CASMRDRADYGYTF

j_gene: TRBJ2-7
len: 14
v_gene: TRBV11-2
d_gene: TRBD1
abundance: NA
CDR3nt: TGTGCCAGCAGCTCTTACAGGGGGCGCGGCGAGCAGTACTTC
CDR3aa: CASSSYRGRGEQYF

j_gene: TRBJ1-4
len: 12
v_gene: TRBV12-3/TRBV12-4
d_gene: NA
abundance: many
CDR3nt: TGTGCCAGCAGTTTAGTGGAAGAAAAACTGTTTTTT
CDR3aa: CASSLVEEKLFF

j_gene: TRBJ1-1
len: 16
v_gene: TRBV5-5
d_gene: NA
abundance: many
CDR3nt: TGTGCCAGCGAGTATCTGAGGCAGGGGTCGAACACTGAAGCTTTCTTT
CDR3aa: CASEYLRQGSNTEAFF

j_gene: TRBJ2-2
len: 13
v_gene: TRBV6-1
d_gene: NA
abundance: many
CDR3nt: TGTGCCAGCAGTCTGGGTAGTAGTGGGGAGCTGTTTTTT
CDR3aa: CASSLGSSGELFF

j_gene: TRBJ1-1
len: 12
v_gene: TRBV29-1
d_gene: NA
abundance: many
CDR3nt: TGCAGCGTGAAGGGGTGGGTCACTGAAGCTTTCTTT
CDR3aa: CSVKGWVTEAFF

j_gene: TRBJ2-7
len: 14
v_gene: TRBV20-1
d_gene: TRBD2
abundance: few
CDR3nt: TGCAGTGTTACGCGGGGGAGGGCCGAGTCGGAGCAGTACTTC
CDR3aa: CSVTRGRAESEQYF

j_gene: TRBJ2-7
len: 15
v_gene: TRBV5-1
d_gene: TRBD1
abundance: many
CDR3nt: TGCGCCAGCAGCTTGGGCCCTACGACAGGGGTCGAGCAGTACTTC
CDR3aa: CASSLGPTTGVEQYF

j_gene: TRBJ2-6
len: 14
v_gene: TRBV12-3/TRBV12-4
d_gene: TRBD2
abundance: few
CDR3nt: TGTGCCAGCGTGCGGGAGTCTGGGGCCAACGTCCTGACTTTC
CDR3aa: CASVRESGANVLTF

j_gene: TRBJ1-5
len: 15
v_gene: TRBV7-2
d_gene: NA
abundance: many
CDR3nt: TGTGCCAGCAGCTTAGACCGTCATAGCAATCAGCCCCAGCATTTT
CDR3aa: CASSLDRHSNQPQHF

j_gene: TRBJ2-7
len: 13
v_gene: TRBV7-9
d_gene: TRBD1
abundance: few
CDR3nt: TGTGCCAGCAGAGCCGACAGGGGGTACGAGCAGTACTTC
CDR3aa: CASRADRGYEQYF

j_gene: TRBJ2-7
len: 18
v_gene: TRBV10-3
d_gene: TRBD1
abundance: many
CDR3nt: TGTGCCATCCGGGACCCCAGGGGGCTTGGCGGAATACAATACGAGCAGTACTTC
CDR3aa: CAIRDPRGLGGIQYEQYF

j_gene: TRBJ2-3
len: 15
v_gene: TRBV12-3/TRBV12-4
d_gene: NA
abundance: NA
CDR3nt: TGTGCCAGCAGTTCCTCCAGCGGTCGCACAGATACGCAGTATTTT
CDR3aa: CASSSSSGRTDTQYF

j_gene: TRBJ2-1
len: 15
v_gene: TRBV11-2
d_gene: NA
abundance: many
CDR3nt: TGTGCCAGCAGCCTCCAGGGGGGCTCCTACAATGAGCAGTTCTTC
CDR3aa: CASSLQGGSYNEQFF

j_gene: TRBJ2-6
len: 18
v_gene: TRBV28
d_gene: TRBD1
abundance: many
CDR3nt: TGTGCCAGCAGCCCCCGAGGCAGGGGGCGCGGTGGGGCCAACGTCCTGACTTTC
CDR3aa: CASSPRGRGRGGANVLTF

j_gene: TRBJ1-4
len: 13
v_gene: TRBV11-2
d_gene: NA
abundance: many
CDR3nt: TGTGCCAGCGGACCCGGGGGGGGTGAAAAACTGTTTTTT
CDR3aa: CASGPGGGEKLFF

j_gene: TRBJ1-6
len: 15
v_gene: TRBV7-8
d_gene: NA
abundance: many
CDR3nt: TGTGCCAGCAGCTCCCGGGCAGGAGGGAATTCACCCCTCCACTTT
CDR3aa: CASSSRAGGNSPLHF

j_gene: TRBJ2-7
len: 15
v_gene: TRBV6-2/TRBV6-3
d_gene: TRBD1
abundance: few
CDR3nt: TGTGCCAGCAGTCTAACCGGGACAGGGGTTTACGAGCAGTACTTC
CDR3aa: CASSLTGTGVYEQYF

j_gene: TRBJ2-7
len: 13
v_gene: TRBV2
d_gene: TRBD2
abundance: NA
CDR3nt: TGTGCCAGCACTACTAGCGATTCCTACGAGCAGTACTTC
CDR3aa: CASTTSDSYEQYF

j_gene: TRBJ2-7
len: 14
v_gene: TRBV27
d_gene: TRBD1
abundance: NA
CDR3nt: TGTGCCAGCAGCCCGGACAGGTCGTTCCCCGAGCAGTACTTC
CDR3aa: CASSPDRSFPEQYF

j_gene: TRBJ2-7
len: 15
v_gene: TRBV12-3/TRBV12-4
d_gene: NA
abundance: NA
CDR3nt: TGTACCAGCAGTCCGACTGGAGATAGGAGTTACGAGCAGCACTTC
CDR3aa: CTSSPTGDRSYEQHF

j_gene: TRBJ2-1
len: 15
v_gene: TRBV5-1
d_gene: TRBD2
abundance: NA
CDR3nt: TGCGCCAGCAGCTCGGGACTAGCGGTCTCCAATGAGCAGTTCTTC
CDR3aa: CASSSGLAVSNEQFF

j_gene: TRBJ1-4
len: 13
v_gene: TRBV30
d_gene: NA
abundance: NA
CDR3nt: TGTGCCTGGAGTGAAGCAGGCGATGAAAAACTGTTTTTT
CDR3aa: CAWSEAGDEKLFF

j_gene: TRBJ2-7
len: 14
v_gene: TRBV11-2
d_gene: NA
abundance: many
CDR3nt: TGTGCCAGCAGCAAGTCGCTCCCATCCTACGAGCAGTACTTC
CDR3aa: CASSKSLPSYEQYF

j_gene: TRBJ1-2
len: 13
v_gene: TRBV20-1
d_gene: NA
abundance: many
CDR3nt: TGCAGTGCTAGAGTTCACAGTAACTATGGCTACACCTTC
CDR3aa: CSARVHSNYGYTF

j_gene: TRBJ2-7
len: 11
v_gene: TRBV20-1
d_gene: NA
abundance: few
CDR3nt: TGCGGTGCGAACAGGGAATACGAGCAGTACTTC
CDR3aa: CGANREYEQYF

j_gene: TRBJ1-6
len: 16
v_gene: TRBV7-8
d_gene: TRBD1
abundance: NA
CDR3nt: TGTGCCAGCAGCTCCTCACGGGGCAGGGGGGGATCACCCCTCCACTTT
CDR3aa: CASSSSRGRGGSPLHF

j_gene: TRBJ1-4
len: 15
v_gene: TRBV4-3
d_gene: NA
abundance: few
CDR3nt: TGCGCCAGCGGTCCCAGTAGAGGATTTAATGAAAAACTGTTTTTT
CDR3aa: CASGPSRGFNEKLFF

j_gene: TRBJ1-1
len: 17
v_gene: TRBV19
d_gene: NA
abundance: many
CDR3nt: TGTGCCAGTACCAAAGGGCGAGGAGCTGGAACAGGGACTGAAGCTTTCTTT
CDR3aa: CASTKGRGAGTGTEAFF

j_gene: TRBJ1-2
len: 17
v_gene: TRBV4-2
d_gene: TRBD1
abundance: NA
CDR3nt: TGTGCCAGCAGCCAAGATAATCAGGGGGCCTCGATTTATGGCTACACCTTC
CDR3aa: CASSQDNQGASIYGYTF

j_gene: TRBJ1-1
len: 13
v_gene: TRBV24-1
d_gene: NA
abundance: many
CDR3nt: TGTGCCACCAGTGAAAATGGCGGGTCGGAAGCTTTCTTT
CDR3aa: CATSENGGSEAFF

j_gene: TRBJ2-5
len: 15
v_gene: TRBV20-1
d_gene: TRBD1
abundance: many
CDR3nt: TGCAGTGCTAGGAAGGGACAGGGTCGCCAAGAGACCCAGTACTTC
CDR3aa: CSARKGQGRQETQYF

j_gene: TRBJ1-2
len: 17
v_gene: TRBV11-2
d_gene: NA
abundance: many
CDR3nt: TGTGCCAGCAGCTCCCAATCGTCAGGAGAAGCTAACTATGGCTACACCTTC
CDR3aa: CASSSQSSGEANYGYTF

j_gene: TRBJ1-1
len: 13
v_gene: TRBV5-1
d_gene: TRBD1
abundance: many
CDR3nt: TGCGCCAGCACCTCCGAGGGGGCCACTGAAGCTTTCTTT
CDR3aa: CASTSEGATEAFF

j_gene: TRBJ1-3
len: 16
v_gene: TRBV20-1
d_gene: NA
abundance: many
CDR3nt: TGCAGTGCTAGTCCGGGTGGGTTGGGCTCTGGAAACACCATATATTTT
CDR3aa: CSASPGGLGSGNTIYF

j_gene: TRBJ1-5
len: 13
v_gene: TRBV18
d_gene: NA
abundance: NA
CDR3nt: TGTGCCAGCTCACCATTCGTCAATCAGCCCCAGCATTTT
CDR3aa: CASSPFVNQPQHF

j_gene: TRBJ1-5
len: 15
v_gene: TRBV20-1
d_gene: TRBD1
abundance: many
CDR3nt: TGCAGTGCCCTAAGTTGGAGACAGGGGAGTCAGCCCCAGCATTTT
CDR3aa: CSALSWRQGSQPQHF

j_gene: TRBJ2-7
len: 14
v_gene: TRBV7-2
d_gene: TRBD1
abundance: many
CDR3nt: TGTGCCAGCAGCTCCCAGGGGGACAGGGACGAGCAGTACTTC
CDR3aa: CASSSQGDRDEQYF

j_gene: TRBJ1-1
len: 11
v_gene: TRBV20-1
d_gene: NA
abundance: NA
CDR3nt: TGCAGTGCCAGCGGGTTTACTGAAGCTTTCTTT
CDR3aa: CSASGFTEAFF

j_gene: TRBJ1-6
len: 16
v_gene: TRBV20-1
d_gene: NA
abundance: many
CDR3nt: TGCAGTGCTAGAGATCTGACTGCCTTCTATAATTCACCCCTCCACTTT
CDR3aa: CSARDLTAFYNSPLHF

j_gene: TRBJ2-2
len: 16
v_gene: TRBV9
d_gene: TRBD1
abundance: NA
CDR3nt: TGTGCCAGCAGCCCTTACAGGGGGCGGGTCACCGGGGAGCTGTTTTTT
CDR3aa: CASSPYRGRVTGELFF

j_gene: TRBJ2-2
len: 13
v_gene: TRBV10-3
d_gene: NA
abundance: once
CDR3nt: TGTGCCATCAGTGTTTATGCGGCCGGGGAGCTGTTTTTT
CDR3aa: CAISVYAAGELFF

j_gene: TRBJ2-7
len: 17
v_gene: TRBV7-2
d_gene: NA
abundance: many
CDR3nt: TGTGCCAGCAGCTCCCTCAGGGGGGGGGACCCCCTCTACGAGCAGTACTTC
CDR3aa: CASSSLRGGDPLYEQYF

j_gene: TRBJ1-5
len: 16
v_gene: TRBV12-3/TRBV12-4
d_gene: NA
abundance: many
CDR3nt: TGTGCCAGCAGTGTACAACAGGGTTTCGGCAATCAGCCCCAGCATTTT
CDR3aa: CASSVQQGFGNQPQHF

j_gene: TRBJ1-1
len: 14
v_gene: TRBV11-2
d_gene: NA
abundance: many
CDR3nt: TGTGCCAGCAGCTTGGGGCCATACGACACTGAAGCTTTCTTT
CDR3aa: CASSLGPYDTEAFF

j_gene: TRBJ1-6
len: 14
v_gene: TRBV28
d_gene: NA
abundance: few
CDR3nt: TGTGCCAGCAGTTTCCGCATCAACAATTCACCCCTCCACTTT
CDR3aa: CASSFRINNSPLHF

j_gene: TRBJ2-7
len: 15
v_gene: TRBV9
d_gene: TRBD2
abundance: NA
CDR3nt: TGTGCCAGCAGCGCGGGGGGATCGGGCCACTACGAGCAGTACTTC
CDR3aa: CASSAGGSGHYEQYF

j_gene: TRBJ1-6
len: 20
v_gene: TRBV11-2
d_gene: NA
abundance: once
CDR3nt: TGTGCCAGCAGCGCCTCAAGGGAGCAGTCTTTGAGCTCCTATAATTCACCCCTCCACTTT
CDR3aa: CASSASREQSLSSYNSPLHF

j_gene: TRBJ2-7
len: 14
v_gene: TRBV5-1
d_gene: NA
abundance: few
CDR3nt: TGCGCCAGCAGCTTGGGGCGCGGAGGCTACGAGCAGTACTTC
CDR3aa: CASSLGRGGYEQYF